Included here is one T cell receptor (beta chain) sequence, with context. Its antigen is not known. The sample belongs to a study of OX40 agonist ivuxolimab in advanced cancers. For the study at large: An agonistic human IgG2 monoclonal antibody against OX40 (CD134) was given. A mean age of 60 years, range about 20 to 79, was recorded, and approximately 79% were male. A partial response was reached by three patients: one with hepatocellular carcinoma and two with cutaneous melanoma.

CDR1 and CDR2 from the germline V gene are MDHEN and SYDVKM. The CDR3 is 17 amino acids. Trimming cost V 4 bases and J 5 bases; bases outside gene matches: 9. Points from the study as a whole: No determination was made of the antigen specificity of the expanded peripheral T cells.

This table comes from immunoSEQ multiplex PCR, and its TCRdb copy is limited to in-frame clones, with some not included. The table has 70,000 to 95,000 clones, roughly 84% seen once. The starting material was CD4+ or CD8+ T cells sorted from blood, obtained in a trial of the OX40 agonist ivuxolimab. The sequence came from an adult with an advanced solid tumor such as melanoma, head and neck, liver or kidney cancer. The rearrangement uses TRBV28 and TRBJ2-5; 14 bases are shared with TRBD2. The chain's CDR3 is CASSSRTSGGPGETQYF. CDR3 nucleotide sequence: TGTGCCAGCAGTTCCCGGACTAGCGGGGGGCCGGGGGAGACCCAGTACTTC.